The 14 T cell receptor beta chains in this list originate from one sample, sequenced in a study of T cell repertoires in cytomegalovirus infection (dated by TCRdb to about 2019). These receptors are not linked to any known antigen. Data came from an Illumina HiSeq 1500. The public sequencing data were trimmed at Q25 with fastp and processed into clonotypes with MiXCR by TCRdb, which kept only in-frame beta chains. One record per CDR3 amino acid sequence lists the most common genes and DNA. The sample profile shows roughly 500,000 distinct CDR3 sequences; 42% of them were found once. The ten largest clones capture around 44% of the sample. What the treatment or condition label conveys for this sample: in vitro stimulation with specific CMV peptide epitopes to enrich CMV-specific T cells. The starting material was cultured PBMCs, obtained from culture after CMV antigen stimulation. Source of these receptors: a human donor in good health (CMV status not recorded). Some clones in this sample may be carry-over from other donors' samples.

The V gene is TRBV7-2, the J gene TRBJ1-2, with 8 nucleotides matching TRBD1. This CDR3 is 16 amino acids long. Looked up from germline, CDR1 is SGHTA and CDR2 is FQGNSA. V gave up 1 base and J gave up 8 bases; unmatched junction bases: 12. Written as DNA, the CDR3 is TGTGCCAGCAGCTTAGGAGCCCACAGGGGGGGGGACGGCTACACCTTC. It is translated as CASSLGAHRGGDGYTF.

The chain employs TRBV7-9 and TRBJ1-1, with unresolved D. Germline-derived CDR1 and CDR2 are SEHNR and FQNEAQ (reference sequence). V was cut by 4 bases and J by 1 base, with 10 bases left in between. The CDR3 has 14 residues. CDR3 DNA: TGTGCCAGCAGCTCCGTTACGCGGAACACTGAAGCTTTCTTT. Translation gives CASSSVTRNTEAFF.

This clonotype was seen a few times. This chain uses TRBV10-3 with TRBJ1-1; D is perhaps TRBD1 (6 bases). The CDR3 contains 13 residues. CDR1 and CDR2 from the germline V gene are ENHRY and SYGVKD. The V and J ends lost 10 bases and 1 base respectively, with 13 bases between them. The CDR3: CATTDSQNTEAFF. The CDR3, as DNA: TGTGCCACCACGGACAGCCAGAACACTGAAGCTTTCTTT.

V and J are TRBV19 and TRBJ1-4, with 7 bases lining up with TRBD1. Losses at the gene ends were 5 bases for V and 3 bases for J; bases not matched to a gene: 9. The V gene's germline CDR1 is LNHDA and CDR2 SQIVND (reference sequence). The CDR3 loop spans 16 amino acids. CDR3 sequence: CASSRIPGGANEKLFF. In nucleotides, the CDR3 is TGTGCCAGTAGTCGTATTCCAGGGGGAGCTAATGAAAAACTGTTTTTT. The variable domain in full, with the rest retrieved from reference TRBV19 and TRBJ1-4, is DGGITQSPKYLFRKEGQNVTLSCEQNLNHDAMYWYRQDPGQGLRLIYYSQIVNDFQKGDIAEGYSVSREKKESFPLTVTSAQKNPTAFYLCASSRIPGGANEKLFFGSGTQLSVL.

This clonotype was detected only a few times. V usage is TRBV28 and J usage is TRBJ1-6; 8 bases map to TRBD1. In germline, CDR1 is MDHEN, CDR2 SYDVKM. Trimming at V came to 2 bases and at J to 6 bases, leaving 9 bases not matched to a gene. There are 17 residues in the CDR3. CDR3 sequence: CASSLPGTGLGNSPLHF. CDR3 coding DNA: TGTGCCAGCAGTTTACCCGGGACAGGCCTAGGTAATTCACCCCTCCACTTT. Filled out from reference TRBV28 and TRBJ1-6, the complete variable domain reads DVKVTQSSRYLVKRTGEKVFLECVQDMDHENMFWYRQDPGLGLRLIYFSYDVKMKEKGDIPEGYSVSREKKERFSLILESASTNQTSMYLCASSLPGTGLGNSPLHFGNGTRLTVT.

Concerning this clonotype: Compared with germline, one end of the junction differs, possibly owing to a read error. The CDR3 DNA reads TGTGTCAGCTCACCACCGGCCACTATCTCTCTAAATGAGCAGTTCTTC. Translated, it gives CVSSPPATISLNEQFF. The rearrangement uses TRBV18 and TRBJ2-1; unclear D gene. Germline V gene data show CDR1 as KGHSH and CDR2 as LQKENI. The CDR3 is made up of 16 amino acids. Complete variable domain (other parts from reference TRBV18 and TRBJ2-1): NAGVMQNPRHLVRRRGQEARLRCSPMKGHSHVYWYRQLPEEGLKFMVYLQKENIIDESGMPKERFSAEFPKEGPSILRIQQVVRGDSAAYFCVSSPPATISLNEQFFGPGTRLTVL.

This clonotype was seen repeatedly, ten times or more. The rearrangement joins TRBV7-6 to TRBJ1-2, with no clear D. Trimming cost V 5 bases and J 6 bases, with 10 bases left between them. The CDR3 extends over 12 amino acids. CDR1 and CDR2 from the germline V gene are SGHVS and FNYEAQ. CDR3 sequence: CASSQRGNGYTF. CDR3 bases: TGTGCCAGCAGCCAGAGAGGGAATGGCTACACCTTC.

DNA for the CDR3: TGCGCCAGCAGTTTAGACTTAGCGGGGGCCAACGAGCAGTACTTC. Residues: CASSLDLAGANEQYF. The chain has TRBV10-2 and TRBJ2-7, with 9 bases that match TRBD2. The CDR3 is 15 amino acids. J gave up 5 bases and V 5 bases, and 10 bases lay outside the gene matches. Germline CDR1 reads WSHSY; CDR2 reads SAAADI.

The gene calls are TRBV11-2 and TRBJ2-1, with 7 bases that match TRBD2. Unmatched junction bases numbered 11, after V lost 5 bases and J lost 7 bases. The CDR3 contains 15 residues. Germline V CDR1 and CDR2: SGHAT, FQNNGV. The CDR3 region is CASSLRGYGRNEQFF. CDR3 DNA: TGTGCCAGCAGCCTACGAGGTTACGGGAGGAATGAGCAGTTCTTC.

V and J are TRBV25-1 and TRBJ2-5; no definite D call. The CDR3 extends over 15 amino acids. The V end lost 8 bases, the J end lost 3 bases, and 19 bases lay between the germline ends. Germline loops: CDR1 MGHDK, CDR2 SYGVNS. CDR3 amino acids: CASRPRHLVEETQYF. In DNA, the CDR3 is TGTGCCAGCCGCCCCCGGCATCTAGTCGAAGAGACCCAGTACTTC. Together with reference TRBV25-1 and TRBJ2-5, the CDR3 gives the full variable domain: EADIYQTPRYLVIGTGKKITLECSQTMGHDKMYWYQQDPGMELHLIHYSYGVNSTEKGDLSSESTVSRIRTEHFPLTLESARPSHTSQYLCASRPRHLVEETQYFGPGTRLLVL.

This clonotype turned up a few times. The CDR3 loop reads CASSLDRTTSNEQFF. DNA for the CDR3: TGTGCCAGCAGCTTGGACCGGACGACTAGCAATGAGCAGTTCTTC. The chain uses TRBV7-2 and TRBJ2-1; possible D gene TRBD2, 6 bases. CDR3 size: 15 residues. The V gene's germline CDR1 is SGHTA and CDR2 FQGNSA. The germline V and J ends were trimmed by 3 bases and 6 bases, with 15 bases remaining between them.

The V call is TRBV7-8, the J call TRBJ2-3, with TRBD2 identical over 7 bases. V lost 3 bases to trimming and J lost 4 bases; unmatched junction nucleotides: 4. In germline, CDR1 is SGHVS, CDR2 FQNEAQ. The CDR3 totals 14 residues. DNA for the CDR3: TGTGCCAGCAGCTTTGCGACTAGCCCAGATACGCAGTATTTT. Residues: CASSFATSPDTQYF. The whole variable domain, remainder taken from reference TRBV7-8 and TRBJ2-3, is GAGVSQSPRYKVAKRGQDVALRCDPISGHVSLFWYQQALGQGPEFLTYFQNEAQLDKSGLPSDRFFAERPEGSVSTLKIQRTQQEDSAVYLCASSFATSPDTQYFGPGTRLTVL.

This clonotype came up a few times. The chain is built from TRBV6-8 and TRBJ2-1; D may be TRBD1 (6 bases). Trimming pared 2 bases from V and 1 base from J, leaving 9 bases between. Germline loops: CDR1 MNHGY, CDR2 SAAAGT. This CDR3 contains 15 residues. CDR3 amino acids: CASSYAQGSYNEQFF. The CDR3 coding sequence is TGTGCCAGCAGTTACGCCCAGGGGTCCTACAATGAGCAGTTCTTC.

This clonotype was recorded once. DNA of the CDR3: TGCAGTGCTAGAGCAGGGTCGGAATCTGAAGCTTTCTTT. Protein: CSARAGSESEAFF. The gene calls are TRBV20-1 and TRBJ1-1; the D gene is possibly TRBD1 (5 bases). Trimming cost V 1 base and J 6 bases, with 12 bases left between them. Germline CDR1 and CDR2: DFQATT and SNEGSKA (reference sequence). The CDR3 has 13 residues.